What follows are 21 T cell receptor beta chains derived from one specimen sequenced in a study of cytomegalovirus exposure and HLA in healthy donors. The PCR ran on 60 Vbeta and 13 Jbeta primers. Sequencing used immunoSEQ multiplex PCR; TCRdb keeps in-frame clones, though not all of them. The repertoire holds 170,000 or so clones, with 84% as singletons. The sequenced sample consisted of PBMCs. The receptor source for this set is a boy between 2 and 10 years old in good health and CMV-seronegative.

The CDR3 protein is CSVSGGDGYTF. CDR3 sequence (DNA): TGCAGCGTTTCGGGGGGCGATGGCTACACCTTC. The V and J genes are TRBV29-1 and TRBJ1-2; weak D call: TRBD1 (6 bases). The CDR3 covers 11 residues. CDR1 is SQVTM, CDR2 ANQGSEA, per germline. V was pared by 5 bases and J by 6 bases, with 10 bases between. The variable domain in full, with the rest retrieved from reference TRBV29-1 and TRBJ1-2, is SAVISQKPSRDICQRGTSLTIQCQVDSQVTMMFWYRQQPGQSLTLIATANQGSEATYESGFVIDKFPISRPNLTFSTLTVSNMSPEDSSIYLCSVSGGDGYTFGSGTRLTVV.

The chain combines TRBV23-1 with TRBJ1-5; D is perhaps TRBD1 (6 bases). TRBV23-1 is an ORF, with its function uncertain. V was trimmed by 4 bases and J by 4 bases, leaving 17 bases between them. This CDR3 comprises 16 residues. CDR3 nucleotide sequence: TGCGCCAGCAGTCCTCGAGAGAACAGGGAGAATCAGCCCCAGCATTTT. Translating gives CASSPRENRENQPQHF.

The gene calls are TRBV7-9 and TRBJ2-3; D unclear. Germline CDR1 and CDR2: SEHNR and FQNEAQ (reference sequence). Trimming removed 0 bases from V and 4 bases from J, with 11 bases in between. The CDR3 covers 15 residues. The CDR3 coding sequence is TGTGCCAGCAGCTTAGCGCGGTTCAAGCCAGATACGCAGTATTTT. Amino acids: CASSLARFKPDTQYF.

The V call is TRBV18, the J call TRBJ2-5; TRBD2 matches 7 bases. Germline CDR1 reads KGHSH; CDR2 reads LQKENI. CDR3 length: 15 amino acids. V dropped 3 bases and J dropped 5; count of bases not matched to a gene: 9. CDR3 residues: CASSPVAGLRETQYF. The DNA for the CDR3 is TGTGCCAGCTCACCCGTAGCGGGCCTTCGGGAGACCCAGTACTTC.

The V call is TRBV5-6, the J call TRBJ1-2; D might be TRBD1 (5 bases). CDR3 length: 14 residues. V shed 0 bases and J shed 4 bases, with 10 bases lying between them. Per germline, CDR1 SGHDT and CDR2 YYEEEE. The CDR3 here is CASSLAGPIYGYTF. The CDR3 region has the DNA TGTGCCAGCAGCTTGGCAGGGCCAATCTATGGCTACACCTTC.

This clone was picked up a small number of times. V gene TRBV19 combines with J gene TRBJ2-3, with TRBD2 identical over 7 bases. V gave up 7 bases and J gave up 2 bases; unmatched junction bases: 3. The length of the CDR3 is 13 residues. Germline assignment: CDR1 LNHDA and CDR2 SQIVND (reference sequence). In nucleotides, the CDR3 is TGTGCCAGTACTAGCGGTCCCACAGATACGCAGTATTTT. Its protein product is CASTSGPTDTQYF.

The J gene is TRBJ2-2, the V gene TRBV7-9, with TRBD2 matching 10 bases. This CDR3 has 15 amino acids. Germline loops: CDR1 SEHNR, CDR2 FQNEAQ (reference sequence). Trimming at V came to 4 bases and at J to 3 bases, leaving 2 bases not matched to a gene. CDR3 in amino acids: CASSSLAGDTGELFF. For the CDR3, the DNA is TGTGCCAGCAGCTCGCTAGCGGGAGACACCGGGGAGCTGTTTTTT.

V and J are TRBV5-1 and TRBJ2-7; possible D gene TRBD1, 7 bases. The CDR3 runs to 14 residues. CDR1 and CDR2 (germline): SGHRS, YFSETQ. V was trimmed by 4 bases and J by 7 bases, leaving 18 bases between them. The DNA for the CDR3 is TGCGCCAGCAGCCCCGGCGGGACAGAACTAGAGCAGTACTTC. It codes for CASSPGGTELEQYF.

As DNA, the CDR3 is TGTGCCAGCAGCGTAGAGGTAGGGGACAGAAAAACCTCCTACAATGAGCAGTTCTTC. Its protein is CASSVEVGDRKTSYNEQFF. The gene calls are TRBV9 and TRBJ2-1; 7 nucleotides match TRBD1. J was trimmed by 0 bases and V by 0 bases; bases with no gene match: 12. Germline CDR1 and CDR2: SGDLS and YYNGEE. The CDR3 sequence is 19 residues long.

The chain is built from TRBV2 and TRBJ1-5; 8 nucleotides agree with TRBD1. V was pared by 6 bases and J by 2 bases, with 6 bases of the junction left unmatched. CDR1 SNHLY and CDR2 FYNNEI come from the germline V gene. The CDR3 is 15 amino acids. The CDR3 sequence: CASSRDRGGNQPQHF. The CDR3 nucleotides are TGTGCCAGCAGCCGAGACAGGGGAGGCAATCAGCCCCAGCATTTT. The full variable domain, with the rest looked up from reference TRBV2 and TRBJ1-5, is EPEVTQTPSHQVTQMGQEVILRCVPISNHLYFYWYRQILGQKVEFLVSFYNNEISEKSEIFDDQFSVERPDGSNFTLKIRSTKLEDSAMYFCASSRDRGGNQPQHFGDGTRLSIL.

Written as DNA, the CDR3 is TGCAGCGTTGAACTGGGAGGGCCGCATGAGCAGTTCTTC. Protein: CSVELGGPHEQFF. This sequence joins TRBV29-1 and TRBJ2-1; 7 bases align to TRBD2. The CDR3 is made up of 13 amino acids. The V segment lost 2 bases and the J segment 8 bases; nucleotides outside the gene matches: 6. Germline CDR1 and CDR2: SQVTM and ANQGSEA.

The V gene is TRBV10-3, the J gene TRBJ2-7, with 9 bases that match TRBD1. After removal of 11 bases from V and 7 bases from J, the junction contained 12 bases not matched to a gene. Per germline, CDR1 ENHRY and CDR2 SYGVKD. This CDR3 spans 13 amino acids. The CDR3 spells CAVSGTGKGEQYF. In DNA, the CDR3 is TGTGCCGTCTCCGGGACAGGGAAGGGGGAGCAGTACTTC.

The count of this clone is one. V is TRBV19 and J is TRBJ1-1, with D hard to call. The V gene lost 6 bases and the J gene lost 8 bases, with 16 bases spanning the gap. This CDR3 has 13 amino acids. Germline values: CDR1 LNHDA, CDR2 SQIVND (reference sequence). The CDR3 sequence is CASRPTWPREAFF. The CDR3 DNA follows: TGTGCCAGTAGGCCGACGTGGCCTAGGGAAGCTTTCTTT.

In this sample, this clone turned up once. This chain uses TRBV12-5 with TRBJ1-2, with D possibly being TRBD1 (5 bases). CDR3 length: 15 residues. CDR1 LGHNT and CDR2 FRNRAP come from the germline V gene. Trimming took off 8 bases at V and 1 base at J, with 17 bases between the two ends. DNA for the CDR3: TGTGCTAGTTCAGGCCCGACAGAATTTAACTATGGCTACACCTTC. Protein product: CASSGPTEFNYGYTF.

This clone has a single count. The rearrangement joins TRBV5-1 to TRBJ1-3, with TRBD1 matching 8 bases. In germline, CDR1 is SGHRS, CDR2 YFSETQ. The CDR3 has 14 amino acids. Trimming took 5 bases from V and 9 from J; bases not matched to a gene: 10. CDR3 protein: CASRTGQARSTIYF. The CDR3 region has the DNA TGCGCCAGCAGAACGGGACAGGCGCGGAGCACCATATATTTT.

The V gene is TRBV29-1, the J gene TRBJ1-2; TRBD1 matches 9 bases. Germline CDR1 reads SQVTM; CDR2 reads ANQGSEA. This CDR3 spans 15 amino acids. Losses at the gene ends were 4 bases for V and 3 bases for J; bases not matched to a gene: 9. The CDR3 is CSVGTDRGLYYGYTF. In DNA, the CDR3 is TGCAGCGTTGGAACGGACAGGGGATTGTACTATGGCTACACCTTC.

The V call is TRBV7-9, the J call TRBJ2-2; 8 positions agree with TRBD2. The germline gives CDR1 SEHNR, CDR2 FQNEAQ (reference sequence). This CDR3 has 17 amino acids. The V and J ends lost 5 bases and 6 bases, in that order; junction bases with no gene match: 14. The chain's CDR3 is CASSPPTSAQRAGELFF. CDR3 DNA sequence: TGTGCCAGCAGCCCTCCGACTAGCGCCCAGAGGGCCGGGGAGCTGTTTTTT. Drawing the rest from reference TRBV7-9 and TRBJ2-2, the complete variable domain is DTGVSQNPRHKITKRGQNVTFRCDPISEHNRLYWYRQTLGQGPEFLTYFQNEAQLEKSRLLSDRFSAERPKGSFSTLEIQRTEQGDSAMYLCASSPPTSAQRAGELFFGEGSRLTVL.

This chain links TRBV28 with TRBJ2-7; 7 bases align to TRBD1. CDR1 MDHEN and CDR2 SYDVKM come from the germline V gene. The CDR3 consists of 13 residues. Germline trimming cut 4 bases from V and 7 bases from J; bases unmatched to any gene: 7. CDR3 loop: CASSSAGGREQYF. The CDR3 region has the DNA TGTGCCAGCAGTTCCGCAGGGGGTCGGGAGCAGTACTTC.

This clone has just one count. V gene TRBV5-1 combines with J gene TRBJ2-5; 7 nucleotides match TRBD1. CDR3 length equals 14 residues. The V and J ends lost 4 bases and 1 base, in that order; junction bases with no gene match: 4. The germline CDR1 and CDR2 sequences are SGHRS and YFSETQ. CDR3 in amino acids: CASSTRQGQETQYF. CDR3 DNA sequence: TGCGCCAGCAGCACGCGACAGGGCCAAGAGACCCAGTACTTC.

This clone was counted only a few times. The V call is TRBV30, the J call TRBJ1-3; maybe TRBD1 (6 bases). CDR1 is GTSNPN, CDR2 SVGIG, per germline (reference sequence). Trimming removed 5 bases from V and 1 base from J, with 18 bases in between. CDR3 length equals 16 residues. CDR3 DNA: TGTGCCTGGCGCGGGGGTCGGGGGCGTTCTGGAAACACCATATATTTT. Amino acids: CAWRGGRGRSGNTIYF.

The chain carries TRBV25-1 and TRBJ1-2; possible D gene TRBD1, 6 bases. The V gene lost 3 bases and the J gene lost 0 bases, with 11 bases spanning the gap. Germline loops: CDR1 MGHDK, CDR2 SYGVNS. This CDR3 is built from 15 residues. The chain's CDR3 is CASSDKAGANYGYTF. CDR3 nucleotides: TGTGCCAGCAGTGACAAGGCAGGGGCTAACTATGGCTACACCTTC.